The entry below gives a single T cell receptor beta chain sequence along with its context. This entry belongs to a study of T cell changes during pregnancy in multiple sclerosis. Germline V gene sequence: CDR1 MNHNY, CDR2 SVGAGI (reference sequence). The CDR3 runs to 13 residues. V lost 7 bases, J lost 5 bases, and 12 bases lay in between. Some clones are missing from TCRdb's copy, which holds only in-frame ones; the method was immunoSEQ multiplex PCR. The sample has over 35,000 clones; approximately 90% are singletons. This rearrangement joins TRBV6-6 to TRBJ1-5; D perhaps matches TRBD1 (5 bases). This sequence was found in a female donor in good health, enrolled as a control in a pregnancy study. Specimen: CD4+ T cells from peripheral blood mononuclear cells, collected in the first trimester of pregnancy. Here the CDR3 DNA reads TGTGCCAGCAAAGGGGAAACCCATCAGCCCCAGCATTTT. Amino acids: CASKGETHQPQHF.